These 19 T cell receptor beta chains were sequenced from one sample in a study of blood T cells in healthy people across ages. A second PCR of 7 to 11 cycles used a sample-barcoded 5' primer and a J-beta primer mix. MiXCR, applied by TCRdb to the 5' RACE reads, yields one record per CDR3 protein. The sample yields just over 800,000 distinct CDR3 sequences, around 62% seen once. Sequenced input: blood. The receptors originated from a man between 25 and 39 years old in good health.

The chain joins TRBV6-1 to TRBJ1-1, with D hard to call. Germline V gene sequence: CDR1 MNHNS, CDR2 SASEGT. The V gene lost 8 bases and the J gene lost 5 bases, with 15 bases spanning the gap. There are 13 residues in the CDR3. The DNA of the CDR3 is TGTGCCAGCGGGCGCGGAGGTTGGACTGAAGCTTTCTTT. Its translation: CASGRGGWTEAFF.

The rearrangement uses TRBV7-8 and TRBJ2-1, with 14 nucleotides matching TRBD2. The J segment lost 5 bases and the V segment lost 5 bases, leaving 14 bases of the junction unmatched. CDR1 is SGHVS, CDR2 FQNEAQ, per germline. The CDR3 contains 19 residues. CDR3 region: CASSQTPKGLAGGNNEQFF. The CDR3 DNA reads as TGTGCCAGCAGCCAAACCCCCAAAGGACTAGCGGGGGGAAACAATGAGCAGTTCTTC. The complete variable domain, with remaining parts taken from reference TRBV7-8 and TRBJ2-1, reads GAGVSQSPRYKVAKRGQDVALRCDPISGHVSLFWYQQALGQGPEFLTYFQNEAQLDKSGLPSDRFFAERPEGSVSTLKIQRTQQEDSAVYLCASSQTPKGLAGGNNEQFFGPGTRLTVL.

For this clonotype: The junction does not match germline at one end; this may be a read error. The rearrangement uses TRBV29-1 and TRBJ2-5; D may match TRBD1 or TRBD2 (5 bases each). In germline, CDR1 is SQVTM, CDR2 ANQGSEA. CDR3 size: 15 residues. The DNA of the CDR3 is TGCAGCGCTGAAGATCTTGGGGGAACGTTAGAGACCCAGTACTTC. This codes for CSAEDLGGTLETQYF. Combining the CDR3 with reference TRBV29-1 and TRBJ2-5 gives the whole variable domain SAVISQKPSRDICQRGTSLTIQCQVDSQVTMMFWYRQQPGQSLTLIATANQGSEATYESGFVIDKFPISRPNLTFSTLTVSNMSPEDSSIYLCSAEDLGGTLETQYFGPGTRLLVL.

Concerning this clonotype: The conserved closing phenylalanine or tryptophan is absent in this CDR3, likely reflecting a read error. V gene TRBV6-2 or TRBV6-3 combines with J gene TRBJ2-7; 12 bases align to TRBD1. The V gene end was trimmed by 7 bases and the J gene end by 6 bases; junction bases not matched to a gene: 7. CDR1 is MNHEY and CDR2 is SVGEGT in the germline V gene. CDR3 size: 14 residues. CDR3 DNA: TGTGCCAGCAAGAGGGACAGGGGGCCAGGCGAGCAGTACTTG. Its translation is CASKRDRGPGEQYL.

V gene TRBV25-1 combines with J gene TRBJ2-1; a possible D gene is TRBD2 (5 bases). Trimming left V 3 bases short and J 0 bases short, with 9 bases between. Germline V lookup: CDR1 MGHDK, CDR2 SYGVNS. The length of the CDR3 is 15 residues. CDR3 nucleotides: TGTGCCAGCAGTGAGGACTGGGCCTCCTACAATGAGCAGTTCTTC. Residues: CASSEDWASYNEQFF.

J is TRBJ1-6 and V is TRBV20-1; the D gene is possibly TRBD1 (6 bases). The V gene lost 2 bases and the J gene lost 0 bases, with 11 bases spanning the gap. CDR1 and CDR2 (germline): DFQATT, SNEGSKA (reference sequence). The CDR3 is 16 residues long. The CDR3 is CSARSGGHSYNSPLHF. In DNA, the CDR3 is TGCAGTGCTAGATCGGGGGGGCACTCCTATAATTCACCCCTCCACTTT.

This clonotype has just a few counts. The chain has TRBV5-1 and TRBJ1-1, with D perhaps TRBD1 (5 bases). The ends were cut back, 8 bases at V and 3 bases at J, with 11 bases in the middle. Germline values: CDR1 SGHRS, CDR2 YFSETQ. The length of the CDR3 is 12 residues. The CDR3 loop reads CASATGDTEAFF. In DNA form, the CDR3 reads TGCGCCAGTGCCACGGGGGACACTGAAGCTTTCTTT.

J is TRBJ1-4 and V is TRBV6-1, with no clear D. CDR1 and CDR2 (germline): MNHNS, SASEGT. V shed 2 bases and J shed 7 bases, with 11 bases lying between them. The CDR3 extends over 14 amino acids. The CDR3 coding sequence is TGTGCCAGCAGTGAACTGGGGAAGAGTGAAAAACTGTTTTTT. Translating gives CASSELGKSEKLFF.

V is TRBV4-3 and J is TRBJ1-2; the D gene is possibly TRBD1 (6 bases). Germline loops: CDR1 LGHNA, CDR2 YSLEER. CDR3 size: 15 residues. V shed 4 bases and J shed 8 bases, with 20 bases lying between them. CDR3 protein: CASSPLRDGQRGYTF. DNA of the CDR3: TGCGCCAGCAGCCCCCTAAGAGACGGACAGAGGGGCTACACCTTC.

The chain carries TRBV20-1 and TRBJ2-1; D call uncertain. From germline, CDR1 is DFQATT and CDR2 SNEGSKA (reference sequence). V was shortened by 5 bases and J by 9 bases, with 14 bases between the two germline ends. CDR3 length: 12 residues. DNA for the CDR3: TGCAGTGCTCCTCTAGGGATGGGTGAGCAGTTCTTC. Translated: CSAPLGMGEQFF.

This chain links TRBV9 with TRBJ2-3; 8 nucleotides line up with TRBD1. Germline CDR1 and CDR2: SGDLS and YYNGEE. The CDR3 has 16 amino acids. Germline trimming cut 0 bases from V and 0 bases from J; bases unmatched to any gene: 3. The DNA for the CDR3 is TGTGCCAGCAGCGTAGGGACAGGGTCGAGCACAGATACGCAGTATTTT. This encodes CASSVGTGSSTDTQYF.

The gene calls are TRBV24-1 and TRBJ2-5, with 9 bases lining up with TRBD1. This CDR3 contains 14 residues. The trim removed 2 bases at V and 3 bases at J, leaving 0 bases unmatched. Per germline, CDR1 KGHDR and CDR2 SFDVKD. CDR3 DNA sequence: TGTGCCACCAGTGATTGGACAGGGGAAGAGACCCAGTACTTC. It specifies CATSDWTGEETQYF.

J is TRBJ1-2 and V is TRBV3-1, with 7 bases fitting TRBD1. V lost 3 bases and J lost 5; bases outside the gene matches: 9. The CDR3 contains 15 residues. The germline V gene encodes CDR1 LGHDT and CDR2 YNNKEL (reference sequence). Written as DNA, the CDR3 is TGTGCCAGCAGCCACAGGGGACAGAAACGTTATGGCTACACCTTC. Encoded protein: CASSHRGQKRYGYTF.

On this clonotype itself: The junction and the germline gene differ at one end; a read error may be behind it. The V gene is TRBV27, the J gene TRBJ2-6; 10 nucleotides match TRBD1. Germline lookup yields CDR1 MNHEY and CDR2 SMNVEV (reference sequence). The CDR3 is 17 amino acids. In nucleotides, the CDR3 is TGTGCCAGCGGGATTTTGACAGGGGGCATTGGGGCCAACATCCTGACTTTC. Translation gives CASGILTGGIGANILTF.

The chain combines TRBV6-1 with TRBJ2-4, with TRBD1 identical over 9 bases. V shed 1 base and J 4 bases; nucleotides not matched to a gene: 2. The CDR3 has 15 amino acids. Germline V gene sequence: CDR1 MNHNS, CDR2 SASEGT. CDR3 sequence: CASSEGGTGKNIQYF. The DNA for the CDR3 is TGTGCCAGCAGTGAAGGAGGGACAGGGAAAAACATTCAGTACTTC.

The chain couples TRBV6-5 to TRBJ2-3, with 7 bases aligning to TRBD1. CDR1 is MNHEY, CDR2 SVGAGI, per germline. V lost 4 bases, J lost 4 bases, and 11 bases stayed unmatched. The CDR3 covers 16 residues. CDR3 amino acids: CASSSNDRAFPDTQYF. The CDR3 region has the DNA TGTGCCAGCAGTTCGAACGACAGGGCGTTTCCAGATACGCAGTATTTT.

This sequence joins TRBV28 and TRBJ2-1; the D gene is possibly TRBD1 (6 bases). The CDR3 consists of 16 residues. CDR1 is MDHEN and CDR2 is SYDVKM in the germline V gene. Trimming took off 5 bases at V and 5 bases at J, with 19 bases between the two ends. Here the CDR3 DNA reads TGTGCCAGCAGTCTTCCCCGGGACACTCTTGACAATGAGCAGTTCTTC. Translating gives CASSLPRDTLDNEQFF. Based on the CDR3 plus reference TRBV28 and TRBJ2-1, the full variable domain is DVKVTQSSRYLVKRTGEKVFLECVQDMDHENMFWYRQDPGLGLRLIYFSYDVKMKEKGDIPEGYSVSREKKERFSLILESASTNQTSMYLCASSLPRDTLDNEQFFGPGTRLTVL.

The count of this clonotype is one. The chain combines TRBV11-1 with TRBJ2-1; weak D call: TRBD2 (5 bases). V was cut by 5 bases and J by 2 bases, with 16 bases left in between. The CDR3 runs 16 residues. Germline V gives CDR1 SGHAT, CDR2 FQDESV (reference sequence). The CDR3 bases are TGTGCCAGCAGCCCCGATTTGAGGGCCACCTACAATGAGCAGTTCTTC. This translates into CASSPDLRATYNEQFF.

The chain carries TRBV3-1 and TRBJ1-2; D is ambiguous. This CDR3 comprises 15 residues. CDR1 LGHDT and CDR2 YNNKEL come from the germline V gene (reference sequence). The V gene lost 3 bases and the J gene lost 8 bases, with 19 bases spanning the gap. As DNA, the CDR3 is TGTGCCAGCAGCCAGACTGTGGGCCCAACGGGGGGCTACACCTTC. The encoded protein is CASSQTVGPTGGYTF.